The source of this T cell receptor (beta chain) is a study of blood T cell repertoires in COVID-19. Per germline, CDR1 ENHRY and CDR2 SYGVKD. CDR3 length equals 13 residues. Trimming pared 10 bases from V and 0 bases from J, leaving 10 bases between. This clone appeared a few times. The protocol was immunoSEQ multiplex PCR, while the TCRdb copy is restricted to in-frame clones and leaves out a portion. The table records 250,000 to 300,000 clones, approximately 90% of them present only once. Source material: peripheral blood. The sequence was obtained from a woman in her forties or fifties who had recovered from COVID-19. The chain combines TRBV10-3 with TRBJ1-3, with D unresolved. The CDR3 loop reads CANGPNSGNTIYF. CDR3 coding DNA: TGTGCCAACGGTCCCAACTCTGGAAACACCATATATTTT.